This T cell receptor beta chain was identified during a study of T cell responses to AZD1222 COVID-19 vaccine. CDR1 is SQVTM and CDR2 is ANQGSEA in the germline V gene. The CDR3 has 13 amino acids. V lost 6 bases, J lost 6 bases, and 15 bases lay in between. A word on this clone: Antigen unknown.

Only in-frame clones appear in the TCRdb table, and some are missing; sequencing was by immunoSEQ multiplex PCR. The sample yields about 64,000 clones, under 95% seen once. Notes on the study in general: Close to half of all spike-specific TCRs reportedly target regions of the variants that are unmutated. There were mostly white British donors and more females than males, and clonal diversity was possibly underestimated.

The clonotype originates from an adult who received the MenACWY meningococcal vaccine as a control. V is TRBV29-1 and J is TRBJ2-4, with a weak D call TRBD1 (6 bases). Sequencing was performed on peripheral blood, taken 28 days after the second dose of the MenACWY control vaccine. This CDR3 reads CSVGQTSGNIQYF. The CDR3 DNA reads TGCAGCGTCGGACAGACCTCTGGAAACATTCAGTACTTC. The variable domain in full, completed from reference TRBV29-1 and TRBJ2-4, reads SAVISQKPSRDICQRGTSLTIQCQVDSQVTMMFWYRQQPGQSLTLIATANQGSEATYESGFVIDKFPISRPNLTFSTLTVSNMSPEDSSIYLCSVGQTSGNIQYFGAGTRLSVL.